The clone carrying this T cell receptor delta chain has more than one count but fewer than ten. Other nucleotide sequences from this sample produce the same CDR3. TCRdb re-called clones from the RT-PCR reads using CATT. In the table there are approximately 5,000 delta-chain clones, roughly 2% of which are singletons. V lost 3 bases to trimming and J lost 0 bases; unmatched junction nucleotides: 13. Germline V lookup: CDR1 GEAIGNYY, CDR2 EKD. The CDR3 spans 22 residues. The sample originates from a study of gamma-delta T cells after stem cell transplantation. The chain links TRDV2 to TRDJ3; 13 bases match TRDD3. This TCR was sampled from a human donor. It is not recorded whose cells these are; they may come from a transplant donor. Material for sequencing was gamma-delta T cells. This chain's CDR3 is CACDDLLLGDTHYSWDTRQMFF. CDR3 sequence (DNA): TGTGCCTGTGACGACCTATTACTGGGGGATACGCACTACTCCTGGGACACCCGACAGATGTTTTTC.